A selection of T cell receptor beta chains follows, all from one sample in a study of blood T cell repertoires in COVID-19. TCRdb keeps only in-frame clones here, not all; method: immunoSEQ multiplex PCR. The table has about 160,000 clones, roughly nine tenths seen once. Sequences were obtained from PBMCs or T cells enriched from blood (not recorded which). The origin of the receptors is a middle-aged woman who had been exposed to COVID-19. Each CDR3 is given without its conserved first and last residue.

>TRBV6-5|TRBJ1-5
ASSYAGDQPQH
>TRBV4-1|TRBJ1-5
ASSQDVVGAYSNQPQH
>TRBV11-2|TRBJ1-1
ASSLVRGMNTEAF
>TRBV4-1|TRBJ2-1
ASSQSQRPEQF
>TRBV5-6|TRBJ1-2
ASSPQGPYGYT
>TRBV2|TRBJ1-5
ASVKDRGYSNQPQH
>TRBV6-5|TRBJ2-2
ASSLGQGVDTGELF
>TRBV6-5|TRBJ2-7
ASTLWGQGEQY
>TRBV9|TRBJ1-3
ASSDEALSGNTIY
>TRBV21-1|TRBJ1-5
ASSGTGDNQPQH
>TRBV27|TRBJ2-7
ASSTLRTGRNYEQY
>TRBV12-5|TRBJ2-7
ASGSPGQGFYEQY
>TRBV14|TRBJ2-7
ASSRTSVGEQY
>TRBV11-1|TRBJ2-3
ASRERGATDTQY
>TRBV7-9|TRBJ1-1
ASPGGNTEAF
>TRBV10-2|TRBJ1-6
ASSESKQGMSSYNSPLH
>TRBV7-2|TRBJ2-5
ASSLQGRETQY
>TRBV5-1|TRBJ2-7
ASSLAGGTLSYEQY
>TRBV4-1|TRBJ1-2
ASSQGSGIGYT
>TRBV28|TRBJ1-1
ASSSIGQGGSFAEAF
>TRBV28|TRBJ1-1
ASSFPGQGADTEAF
>TRBV6-5|TRBJ2-1
ASRTSGIYEQF
>TRBV7-9|TRBJ2-1
ASSPGQGGFGSYNEQF
>TRBV9|TRBJ2-5
ASSVDSASRETQY
>TRBV7-3|TRBJ2-2
ASSPTTGIGELF
>TRBV29-1|TRBJ2-7
SVEARGKTGGYEQY
>TRBV5-6|TRBJ2-1
ASSLGGGYNEQF
>TRBV19|TRBJ1-5
ASSNDRGAQH
>TRBV7-2|TRBJ1-1
ASSLEGRNTEAF
>TRBV6-2/TRBV6-3|TRBJ2-4
ASSYGGGKNIQY
>TRBV5-6|TRBJ1-5
ASSLGLQGGQPQH
>TRBV18|TRBJ1-2
ASSPDRANYGYT
>TRBV12-3/TRBV12-4|TRBJ1-4
ATRMRAAEKLF
>TRBV6-5|TRBJ1-6
ASSSRGQSPLH
>TRBV29-1|TRBJ2-1
SVGGASVRGNEQF
>TRBV3-1/TRBV3-2|TRBJ2-1
ASRSREGLSSYNEQF
>TRBV12-3/TRBV12-4|TRBJ1-1
ASSSGQGFKAF
>TRBV5-1|TRBJ2-7
ASSSRGGSGEQY
>TRBV29-1|TRBJ2-6
SVEAVRGTGRSGANVLT
>TRBV27|TRBJ2-1
ASSLYASGYNEQF
>TRBV7-2|TRBJ2-1
ASSLRLGRSYNEQF